A single sample gave rise to the 17 T cell receptor beta chains below, sequenced in a study of cytomegalovirus exposure and HLA in healthy donors. PCR involved 60 Vbeta and 13 Jbeta primers. Only in-frame clones appear in the TCRdb table, and some are missing; sequencing was by immunoSEQ multiplex PCR. Among 130,000 to 150,000 clones listed, around 78% were seen once. Sequenced input: PBMCs. Receptors originate from a woman younger than 30 in good health and CMV-seropositive.

This clone was observed a single time. This chain connects TRBV7-9 to TRBJ1-1; D gene uncertain. V was pared by 5 bases and J by 10 bases, with 14 bases between. CDR3 length: 12 residues. The V gene's germline CDR1 is SEHNR and CDR2 FQNEAQ (reference sequence). CDR3 nucleotides: TGTGCCAGCAGCCCTCCCACGCCGGTAGCTTTCTTT. As protein: CASSPPTPVAFF.

This clone was detected only a few times. This rearrangement joins TRBV7-2 to TRBJ2-7; maybe TRBD1 (6 bases). Germline V lookup: CDR1 SGHTA, CDR2 FQGNSA. Deletions cut 0 bases from V and 3 bases from J, with 9 bases between. This CDR3 is built from 14 residues. The CDR3 bases are TGTGCCAGCAGCTTAGCAGGACAGCTCTACGAGCAGTACTTC. Its protein is CASSLAGQLYEQYF.

The chain has TRBV5-6 and TRBJ1-1; D ambiguous. V lost 0 bases and J lost 1, with 7 bases in between. The V gene's germline CDR1 is SGHDT and CDR2 YYEEEE. The CDR3 extends over 14 amino acids. The CDR3 DNA sequence: TGTGCCAGCAGCTTGGCCGCGGGGAACACTGAAGCTTTCTTT. This codes for CASSLAAGNTEAFF. Full variable domain (remainder filled in from reference TRBV5-6 and TRBJ1-1): DAGVTQSPTHLIKTRGQQVTLRCSPKSGHDTVSWYQQALGQGPQFIFQYYEEEERQRGNFPDRFSGHQFPNYSSELNVNALLLGDSALYLCASSLAAGNTEAFFGQGTRLTVV.

V usage is TRBV18 and J usage is TRBJ2-7, with D perhaps TRBD2 (7 bases). V gave up 3 bases and J gave up 4 bases, with 10 bases separating them. The germline CDR1 and CDR2 sequences are KGHSH and LQKENI. This CDR3 has 13 residues. The CDR3 bases are TGTGCCAGCTCACCGGGGGGGCTGTACGAGCAGTACTTC. It translates to CASSPGGLYEQYF.

This chain joins TRBV5-5 and TRBJ1-4; 8 nucleotides agree with TRBD1. This CDR3 is built from 13 residues. The germline CDR1 and CDR2 sequences are SGHKS and YYEKEE (reference sequence). J was trimmed by 7 bases and V by 6 bases; bases with no gene match: 5. The CDR3 spells CASTQGGREKLFF. CDR3 DNA: TGTGCCAGCACACAGGGGGGGCGTGAAAAACTGTTTTTT.

This clone was picked up a small number of times. This chain uses TRBV29-1 with TRBJ2-7, with TRBD1 identical over 8 bases. CDR3 length equals 13 residues. Per germline, CDR1 SQVTM and CDR2 ANQGSEA. J was trimmed by 0 bases and V by 6 bases; bases with no gene match: 4. The CDR3 DNA is TGCAGCGTCAGGGACAGGACCTCCTACGAGCAGTACTTC. Translating it yields CSVRDRTSYEQYF.

In this sample, this clone turned up a few times. The CDR3 protein is CASRGKSWSETGELFF. The CDR3, as DNA: TGTGCCAGTAGGGGTAAGAGTTGGAGTGAGACCGGGGAGCTGTTTTTT. This chain uses TRBV19 with TRBJ2-2, with no clear D. CDR1 and CDR2 from the germline V gene are LNHDA and SQIVND (reference sequence). V was pared by 6 bases and J by 5 bases, with 19 bases between. The CDR3 loop spans 16 amino acids.

This rearrangement joins TRBV5-5 to TRBJ1-3, with TRBD1 matching over 10 bases. V dropped 7 bases and J dropped 3; count of bases not matched to a gene: 13. The germline V gene has CDR1 SGHKS and CDR2 YYEKEE (reference sequence). The CDR3 length is 17 residues. The CDR3 DNA is TGTGCCAGCCAGAGAGGGACAGGGGTAGGAGGTGGAAACACCATATATTTT. It codes for CASQRGTGVGGGNTIYF.

This clone has just one count. The CDR3 DNA reads TGTGCCAGCAGCCCCTCCCGGGGGACCACTGAAGCTTTCTTT. Translated: CASSPSRGTTEAFF. V is TRBV5-4 and J is TRBJ1-1; D perhaps matches TRBD1 (5 bases). CDR1 SGHNT and CDR2 YYREEE come from the germline V gene (reference sequence). CDR3 size: 14 residues. V was trimmed by 4 bases and J by 4 bases, leaving 14 bases between them.

The chain links TRBV6-4 to TRBJ2-3, with D maybe TRBD2 (5 bases). V was pared by 5 bases and J by 1 base, with 10 bases between. CDR3 length equals 14 residues. The germline V gene has CDR1 MRHNA and CDR2 SNTAGT. As DNA, the CDR3 is TGTGCCAGCAGTAACAACGGGGGCACAGATACGCAGTATTTT. Protein: CASSNNGGTDTQYF.

The V and J genes are TRBV4-1 and TRBJ2-3; TRBD2 agrees at 7 bases. V lost 1 base to trimming and J lost 1 base; unmatched junction nucleotides: 5. The CDR3 consists of 16 residues. From germline, CDR1 is MGHRA and CDR2 YSYEKL. The CDR3 sequence is CASSQGEGVGTDTQYF. The CDR3 DNA is TGCGCCAGCAGCCAAGGGGAGGGCGTTGGCACAGATACGCAGTATTTT.

The V gene is TRBV4-2, the J gene TRBJ1-5, with unresolved D. Trimming took off 1 base at V and 1 base at J, with 8 bases between the two ends. Germline V gene sequence: CDR1 LGHNA, CDR2 YNFKEQ. This CDR3 has 15 residues. CDR3 nucleotide sequence: TGTGCCAGCAGCCAAGTCGGCGGGAGCAATCAGCCCCAGCATTTT. Translating it yields CASSQVGGSNQPQHF.

The genes are TRBV6-4 and TRBJ1-5; 8 bases agree with TRBD1. From germline, CDR1 is MRHNA and CDR2 SNTAGT. CDR3 length: 20 amino acids. J lost 0 bases, V lost 2 bases, and 15 bases had no gene match. The CDR3 sequence: CASSDTFPGQVGGSNQPQHF. The CDR3, as DNA: TGTGCCAGCAGTGACACGTTTCCGGGACAGGTTGGGGGTAGCAATCAGCCCCAGCATTTT.

This sequence joins TRBV2 and TRBJ1-2, with 9 bases lining up with TRBD1. This CDR3 region has 16 residues. Germline trimming cut 1 base from V and 1 base from J; bases unmatched to any gene: 4. Germline lookup yields CDR1 SNHLY and CDR2 FYNNEI. The CDR3 nucleotides read TGTGCCAGCAGTGAAGTGCCGACAGGGGGTAACTATGGCTACACCTTC. Translated: CASSEVPTGGNYGYTF.

V usage is TRBV6-1 and J usage is TRBJ2-7; the match to TRBD1 covers 8 bases. From germline, CDR1 is MNHNS and CDR2 SASEGT. This CDR3 is 15 amino acids long. V lost 5 bases, J lost 6 bases, and 12 bases stayed unmatched. The CDR3 spells CASSPTGTGTSEQYF. Here the CDR3 DNA reads TGTGCCAGCAGTCCGACCGGGACAGGTACATCCGAGCAGTACTTC.

The CDR3: CASSRTGDEQYF. The CDR3 DNA reads TGTGCCAGCAGCCGGACAGGTGACGAGCAGTACTTC. V gene TRBV7-2 combines with J gene TRBJ2-7; 7 bases fit TRBD1. With V trimmed by 5 bases and J by 5 bases, 3 bases remained unmatched. The germline CDR1 and CDR2 sequences are SGHTA and FQGNSA. There are 12 residues in the CDR3.

The sample holds one count of this clone. The genes are TRBV7-9 and TRBJ1-5; D gene uncertain. The CDR3 spans 16 residues. Trimming took off 0 bases at V and 7 bases at J, with 16 bases between the two ends. Germline V CDR1 and CDR2: SEHNR, FQNEAQ (reference sequence). The CDR3 nucleotides are TGTGCCAGCAGCTTAGCGCCCGGGTCCGAGCGGCAGCCCCAGCATTTT. This translates into CASSLAPGSERQPQHF. The full variable domain, rest sourced from reference TRBV7-9 and TRBJ1-5, is DTGVSQNPRHKITKRGQNVTFRCDPISEHNRLYWYRQTLGQGPEFLTYFQNEAQLEKSRLLSDRFSAERPKGSFSTLEIQRTEQGDSAMYLCASSLAPGSERQPQHFGDGTRLSIL.